Listed here are 24 T cell receptor beta chains from one sample, sequenced in a study of control samples from healthy donors and cancer patients. Some clones are missing from TCRdb's copy, which holds only in-frame ones; the method was immunoSEQ multiplex PCR. The table has around 42,000 clones, about 94% seen once. Sequenced: blood. The receptor source for this set is a man between 60 and 75 years old in good health.

V gene TRBV24-1 combines with J gene TRBJ2-7, with D unresolved. CDR3 length equals 15 residues. In germline, CDR1 is KGHDR, CDR2 SFDVKD. V dropped 5 bases and J dropped 3 bases, with 16 bases sitting between them. In DNA, the CDR3 is TGTGCCACCAGTGGGGGAAAGGACGGCATCTACGAGCAGTACTTC. Protein sequence: CATSGGKDGIYEQYF.

V and J are TRBV29-1 and TRBJ2-2; 8 bases align to TRBD1. CDR3 length: 14 amino acids. V dropped 3 bases and J dropped 4; count of bases not matched to a gene: 4. Per the germline V gene, CDR1 is SQVTM and CDR2 is ANQGSEA. CDR3 in DNA: TGCAGCGTTGACAGACAGGGGAGCACCGGGGAGCTGTTTTTT. Translated, it gives CSVDRQGSTGELFF.

This chain connects TRBV6-6 to TRBJ1-1, with D perhaps matching TRBD1 (5 bases). Germline-derived CDR1 and CDR2 are MNHNY and SVGAGI (reference sequence). CDR3 size: 11 residues. Trimming took off 5 bases at V and 7 bases at J, with 8 bases between the two ends. The CDR3 nucleotides read TGTGCCAGCAGTGACAGCATTGAAGCTTTCTTT. This sequence encodes CASSDSIEAFF.

The chain's CDR3 is CASSARFATNEKLFF. CDR3 coding DNA: TGTGCCAGCAGTGCAAGATTTGCAACTAATGAAAAACTGTTTTTT. The V gene is TRBV7-6, the J gene TRBJ1-4; no firm D call. The CDR3 has 15 amino acids. The germline V gene encodes CDR1 SGHVS and CDR2 FNYEAQ. V was shortened by 6 bases and J by 0 bases, with 11 bases between the two germline ends.

The rearrangement links TRBV18 to TRBJ2-7; D is uncertain. The germline V gene has CDR1 KGHSH and CDR2 LQKENI. The CDR3 length is 14 residues. Deletions cut 2 bases from V and 2 bases from J, with 10 bases between. CDR3 loop: CASSPTATPYEQYF. CDR3 coding DNA: TGTGCCAGCTCACCAACGGCTACCCCCTACGAGCAGTACTTC.

V is TRBV6-5 and J is TRBJ1-6, with D unclear. Germline V CDR1 and CDR2: MNHEY, SVGAGI. The CDR3 is made up of 15 amino acids. Trimming pared 6 bases from V and 2 bases from J, leaving 11 bases between. Here the CDR3 reads CASSRPRAYNSPLHF. The CDR3 region has the DNA TGTGCCAGCAGCCGTCCCCGGGCCTATAATTCACCCCTCCACTTT.

The chain joins TRBV23-1 to TRBJ1-1; 11 bases are shared with TRBD1. TRBV23-1 belongs to the ORF category, with a function that is uncertain. The CDR3 is 17 amino acids. Losses at the gene ends were 4 bases for V and 6 bases for J; bases not matched to a gene: 13. The CDR3 region is CASSLNGTGGTRAEAFF. The CDR3 DNA follows: TGCGCCAGCAGTCTAAACGGGACAGGGGGTACCCGAGCTGAAGCTTTCTTT.

This clone was seen once. V gene TRBV30 combines with J gene TRBJ1-5; perhaps TRBD1 as D (5 bases). Trimming pared 0 bases from V and 2 bases from J, leaving 11 bases between. Germline V gene data show CDR1 as GTSNPN and CDR2 as SVGIG (reference sequence). CDR3 size: 15 residues. CDR3 DNA sequence: TGTGCCTGGAGTGTCCCCACGGGGGGCAATCAGCCCCAGCATTTT. This sequence encodes CAWSVPTGGNQPQHF. Full variable domain (rest looked up from reference TRBV30 and TRBJ1-5): SQTIHQWPATLVQPVGSPLSLECTVEGTSNPNLYWYRQAAGRGLQLLFYSVGIGQISSEVPQNLSASRPQDRQFILSSKKLLLSDSGFYLCAWSVPTGGNQPQHFGDGTRLSIL.

The rearrangement joins TRBV5-1 to TRBJ2-5, with D unclear. Germline V CDR1 and CDR2: SGHRS, YFSETQ. CDR3 length: 11 amino acids. Trimming shortened V by 1 base and J by 7 bases, and 5 bases separated the two germline ends. The CDR3 loop is CASSLHLTQYF. For the CDR3, the DNA is TGCGCCAGCAGCTTGCATCTGACCCAGTACTTC.

The CDR3 DNA follows: TGTGCCTGGAAGAAGAACACTGAAGCTTTCTTT. This gives the protein CAWKKNTEAFF. The rearrangement links TRBV30 to TRBJ1-1; D is unresolved. This CDR3 has 11 residues. Between the trimmed V and J ends, which lost 4 bases and 1 base, there was a span of 4 bases. Germline CDR1 GTSNPN, CDR2 SVGIG (reference sequence).

The V and J genes are TRBV10-3 and TRBJ2-3; the match to TRBD1 covers 9 bases. The length of the CDR3 is 15 residues. Per germline, CDR1 ENHRY and CDR2 SYGVKD. The ends lost 0 bases at V and 4 bases at J; junction bases unmatched: 2. The CDR3 nucleotides read TGTGCCATCAGTGAGTCGACAGGGGGGGCAGATACGCAGTATTTT. Translation: CAISESTGGADTQYF.

The chain carries TRBV6-5 and TRBJ2-1, with D tentatively TRBD1 or TRBD2 (5 bases each). This CDR3 contains 12 residues. V was pared by 6 bases and J by 10 bases, with 13 bases between. Per germline, CDR1 MNHEY and CDR2 SVGAGI. The CDR3 protein is CASRKWGGEQFF. The CDR3 bases are TGTGCCAGCAGGAAGTGGGGCGGGGAGCAGTTCTTC.

This chain joins TRBV12-3 or TRBV12-4 and TRBJ2-7, with a tentative D call TRBD2 (6 bases). The V and J ends lost 5 bases and 2 bases respectively, with 10 bases between them. The CDR3 spans 13 residues. The CDR3 nucleotides read TGTGCCAGCAGTGGACTATCGACCTACGAGCAGTACTTC. Protein: CASSGLSTYEQYF.

The gene calls are TRBV24-1 and TRBJ2-2; D call uncertain. The germline V gene has CDR1 KGHDR and CDR2 SFDVKD. The V end lost 9 bases, the J end lost 6 bases, and 13 bases lay between the germline ends. This CDR3 comprises 13 residues. The CDR3: CATSRPGPGELFF. In DNA form, the CDR3 reads TGTGCCACCTCTAGACCAGGCCCCGGGGAGCTGTTTTTT.

The chain links TRBV3-1 (or the pseudogene TRBV3-2) to TRBJ2-1; 7 nucleotides align to TRBD2. The CDR3 totals 13 residues. Germline CDR1 LGHDT, CDR2 YNNKEL (reference sequence). After removal of 6 bases from V and 4 bases from J, the junction contained 3 bases not matched to a gene. CDR3 protein: CASRGTTYNEQFF. CDR3 DNA sequence: TGTGCCAGCAGGGGGACTACATACAATGAGCAGTTCTTC.

This clone was seen more than once but under ten times. The chain carries TRBV7-3 and TRBJ1-2, with TRBD1 as a possible D gene (6 bases). V shed 5 bases and J shed 1 base, with 14 bases lying between them. The CDR3 runs 15 residues. Germline CDR1 reads SGHTA; CDR2 reads FQGTGA. CDR3 bases: TGTGCCAGCAGCCCTACCGGGGGCGGTAACTATGGCTACACCTTC. It translates to CASSPTGGGNYGYTF.

This chain joins TRBV4-2 and TRBJ2-1; 14 nucleotides align to TRBD2. CDR3 size: 16 residues. The V gene end was trimmed by 0 bases and the J gene end by 10 bases; junction bases not matched to a gene: 5. Germline lookup yields CDR1 LGHNA and CDR2 YNFKEQ. This CDR3 reads CASSQDRGLAGAEQFF. The CDR3 DNA reads TGTGCCAGCAGCCAAGATCGGGGACTAGCGGGAGCCGAGCAGTTCTTC.

The chain recombines TRBV2 with TRBJ1-2, with D uncertain. Trimming shortened V by 9 bases and J by 6 bases, and 17 bases separated the two germline ends. Germline CDR1 reads SNHLY; CDR2 reads FYNNEI. This CDR3 comprises 13 residues. CDR3 sequence reads: CARSPGGGDGYTF. For the CDR3, the DNA is TGTGCCAGATCCCCGGGTGGCGGGGATGGCTACACCTTC.

The chain combines TRBV5-1 with TRBJ1-5; D is perhaps TRBD1 (5 bases). The V gene's germline CDR1 is SGHRS and CDR2 YFSETQ. V gave up 0 bases and J gave up 6 bases, with 19 bases separating them. There are 17 residues in the CDR3. CDR3 loop: CASSLGPTGGNGQPQHF. The CDR3 coding sequence is TGCGCCAGCAGCTTGGGCCCGACGGGGGGGAACGGTCAGCCCCAGCATTTT. The complete variable domain, with remaining parts taken from reference TRBV5-1 and TRBJ1-5, reads KAGVTQTPRYLIKTRGQQVTLSCSPISGHRSVSWYQQTPGQGLQFLFEYFSETQRNKGNFPGRFSGRQFSNSRSEMNVSTLELGDSALYLCASSLGPTGGNGQPQHFGDGTRLSIL.

This CDR3 is CASTKEQLGTEAFF. CDR3 nucleotides: TGCGCCAGCACCAAGGAGCAATTGGGCACTGAAGCTTTCTTT. The chain recombines TRBV5-1 with TRBJ1-1; D is undetermined. V was trimmed by 6 bases and J by 4 bases, leaving 16 bases between them. The germline gives CDR1 SGHRS, CDR2 YFSETQ. The CDR3 consists of 14 residues.

V is TRBV9 and J is TRBJ2-3; the D gene is possibly TRBD2 (5 bases). The CDR3 extends over 15 amino acids. V was clipped by 2 bases and J by 0 bases, with 10 bases between them. Germline CDR1 SGDLS, CDR2 YYNGEE. The CDR3: CASSVSVSSTDTQYF. In DNA form, the CDR3 reads TGTGCCAGCAGCGTTAGCGTCTCTAGCACAGATACGCAGTATTTT. Together with reference TRBV9 and TRBJ2-3, the CDR3 gives the full variable domain: DSGVTQTPKHLITATGQRVTLRCSPRSGDLSVYWYQQSLDQGLQFLIQYYNGEERAKGNILERFSAQQFPDLHSELNLSSLELGDSALYFCASSVSVSSTDTQYFGPGTRLTVL.

The rearrangement joins TRBV19 to TRBJ1-1; D is perhaps TRBD1 (5 bases). The germline gives CDR1 LNHDA, CDR2 SQIVND (reference sequence). This CDR3 is built from 13 residues. V lost 7 bases and J 5 bases, leaving 14 bases between the germline ends. CDR3 amino acids: CASMGGVGTEAFF. Here the CDR3 DNA reads TGTGCCAGTATGGGGGGGGTTGGGACTGAAGCTTTCTTT.

The gene calls are TRBV6-1 and TRBJ1-5; D might be TRBD1 (5 bases). The germline gives CDR1 MNHNS, CDR2 SASEGT. With 5 bases removed from V and 3 bases from J, the gap between germline ends came to 11 bases. The length of the CDR3 is 14 residues. The CDR3 DNA reads TGTGCCAGCAGTAGGGGCGGGGCCAATCAGCCCCAGCATTTT. It encodes CASSRGGANQPQHF.

The V call is TRBV28, the J call TRBJ1-3; D uncertain. V lost 5 bases and J lost 4, with 6 bases in between. The germline CDR1 and CDR2 sequences are MDHEN and SYDVKM. The CDR3 sequence is 12 residues long. CDR3: CASSVPGNTIYF. CDR3 in DNA: TGTGCCAGCAGTGTACCCGGAAACACCATATATTTT.